This entry lists 15 T cell receptor beta chains sequenced from one sample in a study of cytomegalovirus exposure and HLA in healthy donors. Primers included in the PCR were 60 Vbeta and 13 Jbeta primers. Here immunoSEQ multiplex PCR was the method, and the copy in TCRdb shows in-frame clones only, minus some. This sample has under 150,000 clones, with approximately 83% found just once. Sequenced sample: PBMCs. These receptor sequences come from a male donor in good health and CMV-seronegative.

This chain joins TRBV4-1 and TRBJ2-1; 9 positions match TRBD2. The trim removed 1 base at V and 1 base at J, leaving 2 bases unmatched. The CDR3 length is 16 residues. Germline V lookup: CDR1 MGHRA, CDR2 YSYEKL. The CDR3 region has the DNA TGCGCCAGCAGCCAAGGACTAGCGGATTCCTACAATGAGCAGTTCTTC. Translation gives CASSQGLADSYNEQFF.

This chain links TRBV4-2 with TRBJ2-5, with 11 bases identical to TRBD2. V gave up 5 bases and J gave up 3 bases; unmatched junction bases: 11. This CDR3 is built from 17 residues. In germline, CDR1 is LGHNA, CDR2 YNFKEQ. CDR3 coding DNA: TGTGCCAGCAGCGCCTTTACTAGCGGGAGAGAAGAAGAGACCCAGTACTTC. Encoded protein: CASSAFTSGREEETQYF.

This clone was counted once. This chain uses TRBV25-1 with TRBJ2-5; D is unclear. The J call is uncertain, as TRBJ2-7 better fits the DNA end. The CDR3 is 14 amino acids. Germline CDR1 is MGHDK and CDR2 is SYGVNS. The CDR3 DNA sequence: TGTGCCAGCAGTGAATCTGCGCCGATCTACGAGCAGTACTTC. Its protein is CASSESAPIYEQYF.

This clone has a single count. The V gene is TRBV13, the J gene TRBJ1-2; possible D gene TRBD1, 6 bases. Trimming took 6 bases from V and 3 from J, leaving 14 bases between them. CDR1 PRHDT and CDR2 FYEKMQ come from the germline V gene (reference sequence). This CDR3 spans 14 amino acids. The CDR3 nucleotides read TGTGCCAGCAGTCTAAACAGGGATTACTATGGCTACACCTTC. Its translation is CASSLNRDYYGYTF.

The chain combines TRBV27 with TRBJ2-7; 7 bases agree with TRBD2. Losses at the gene ends were 0 bases for V and 4 bases for J; bases not matched to a gene: 9. The germline CDR1 and CDR2 sequences are MNHEY and SMNVEV (reference sequence). CDR3 size: 16 residues. The chain's CDR3 is CASSLSYPGGRYEQYF. The CDR3 DNA reads TGTGCCAGCAGTTTATCGTATCCGGGGGGAAGATACGAGCAGTACTTC.

This chain uses TRBV2 with TRBJ2-7; D is perhaps TRBD2 (6 bases). Trimming removed 4 bases from V and 2 bases from J, with 9 bases in between. CDR1 is SNHLY, CDR2 FYNNEI, per germline. The CDR3 consists of 13 residues. In DNA, the CDR3 is TGTGCCAGCAGTGGGGGGGAAACCTACGAGCAGTACTTC. This sequence encodes CASSGGETYEQYF. The whole variable domain, filled in from reference TRBV2 and TRBJ2-7, reads EPEVTQTPSHQVTQMGQEVILRCVPISNHLYFYWYRQILGQKVEFLVSFYNNEISEKSEIFDDQFSVERPDGSNFTLKIRSTKLEDSAMYFCASSGGETYEQYFGPGTRLTVT.

This clone was counted a single time. The rearrangement uses TRBV5-4 and TRBJ1-1; the match to TRBD1 covers 7 bases. The CDR3 is 15 amino acids. J was trimmed by 5 bases and V by 3 bases; bases with no gene match: 10. Germline V gives CDR1 SGHNT, CDR2 YYREEE (reference sequence). CDR3 sequence: CASSSPEGARTEAFF. The CDR3 coding sequence is TGTGCCAGCAGCTCTCCTGAGGGGGCGCGAACTGAAGCTTTCTTT.

This clone appeared a single time. The chain carries TRBV19 and TRBJ1-5; D not resolved. The germline V and J ends were trimmed by 4 bases and 6 bases, with 10 bases remaining between them. Per germline, CDR1 LNHDA and CDR2 SQIVND (reference sequence). This CDR3 has 13 residues. This CDR3 is CASSKSTSQPQHF. The CDR3 nucleotides are TGTGCCAGTAGTAAGTCCACCAGTCAGCCCCAGCATTTT.

This chain joins TRBV11-2 and TRBJ2-1, with 11 bases matching TRBD2. The V segment lost 1 base and the J segment 9 bases; nucleotides outside the gene matches: 8. CDR1 is SGHAT, CDR2 FQNNGV, per germline. This CDR3 has 16 residues. The CDR3 DNA sequence: TGTGCCAGCAGCTTAGTTAGCGGGAGGGCTGACCGTGAGCAGTTCTTC. It codes for CASSLVSGRADREQFF.

The chain uses TRBV6-6 and TRBJ1-1; D possibly corresponds to TRBD1 (6 bases). CDR3 length equals 12 residues. The germline V and J ends were trimmed by 4 bases and 7 bases, with 10 bases remaining between them. The germline V gene encodes CDR1 MNHNY and CDR2 SVGAGI (reference sequence). CDR3 sequence reads: CASSFLDSEAFF. The CDR3 nucleotides read TGTGCCAGCAGTTTCTTGGACAGTGAAGCTTTCTTT.

This clone was picked up a small number of times. For the CDR3, the DNA is TGTGCCAGCAGCCCCACGGAGGGGAACGTTGAAAAACTGTTTTTT. Its protein product is CASSPTEGNVEKLFF. The chain combines TRBV7-9 with TRBJ1-4, with D tentatively TRBD1 (5 bases). Between the trimmed V and J ends, which lost 5 bases and 7 bases, there was a span of 17 bases. CDR1 is SEHNR and CDR2 is FQNEAQ in the germline V gene (reference sequence). The CDR3 extends over 15 amino acids.

This sequence joins TRBV18 and TRBJ2-7, with 10 bases fitting TRBD1. Losses at the gene ends were 3 bases for V and 2 bases for J; bases not matched to a gene: 10. CDR3 length equals 17 residues. Germline V CDR1 and CDR2: KGHSH, LQKENI. The CDR3 region is CASSPTNFGTGAYEQYF. CDR3 nucleotides: TGTGCCAGCTCACCTACAAATTTCGGGACAGGGGCCTACGAGCAGTACTTC.

With respect to this clone: A junction boundary mismatches the germline segment, possibly from a read error. The V gene is TRBV27, the J gene TRBJ1-2; no clear D. CDR1 is MNHEY, CDR2 SMNVEV, per germline (reference sequence). The CDR3 consists of 11 residues. The CDR3 DNA reads TGTGCCAGCCGCGGGGTACCGAGCTACCCCTTC. Protein sequence: CASRGVPSYPF.

The rearrangement links TRBV7-2 to TRBJ2-7; 8 nucleotides line up with TRBD1. Trimming removed 1 base from V and 3 bases from J; junction bases left unmatched: 2. This CDR3 has 14 amino acids. Looked up from germline, CDR1 is SGHTA and CDR2 is FQGNSA. The DNA for the CDR3 is TGTGCCAGCAGCTTAGGGACAGGGAACTACGAGCAGTACTTC. Encoded protein: CASSLGTGNYEQYF.

The chain links TRBV6-6 to TRBJ2-7; 7 bases fit TRBD1. Trimming at V came to 6 bases and at J to 2 bases, leaving 10 bases not matched to a gene. The germline V gene encodes CDR1 MNHNY and CDR2 SVGAGI (reference sequence). This CDR3 is 15 amino acids long. The DNA of the CDR3 is TGTGCCAGCAGCCCTGGCAGGGGGTTCGCCTACGAGCAGTACTTC. Translation: CASSPGRGFAYEQYF.